This T cell receptor (beta chain) was profiled in a study of T-cell memory formation after mild COVID-19. TCRdb used MiXCR to reprocess the 5' RACE reads, holding one entry per CDR3 protein. The data show 35,000 to 45,000 distinct CDR3 sequences, around 6.6% seen once. Worth noting for this clonotype: What it binds is not known.

The study's findings and limits: The main location of contracting CD4+ clones was CM and EM, and that of contracting CD8+ clones was EMRA.

The sample comprised PBMCs or a T cell subset sorted from them (not recorded which). The receptor comes from an adult who had mild COVID-19 (a few samples of this study predate the infection). Cell type and time point are not known.

CDR3 sequence: CASSPGAGEFF. The CDR3 region has the DNA TGTGCCAGCAGCCCTGGGGCAGGGGAATTCTTC. The chain employs TRBV11-2 and TRBJ2-1; D is perhaps TRBD1 (6 bases). Germline assignment: CDR1 SGHAT and CDR2 FQNNGV. The CDR3 loop spans 11 amino acids. The V gene lost 5 bases and the J gene lost 16 bases, with 15 bases spanning the gap.